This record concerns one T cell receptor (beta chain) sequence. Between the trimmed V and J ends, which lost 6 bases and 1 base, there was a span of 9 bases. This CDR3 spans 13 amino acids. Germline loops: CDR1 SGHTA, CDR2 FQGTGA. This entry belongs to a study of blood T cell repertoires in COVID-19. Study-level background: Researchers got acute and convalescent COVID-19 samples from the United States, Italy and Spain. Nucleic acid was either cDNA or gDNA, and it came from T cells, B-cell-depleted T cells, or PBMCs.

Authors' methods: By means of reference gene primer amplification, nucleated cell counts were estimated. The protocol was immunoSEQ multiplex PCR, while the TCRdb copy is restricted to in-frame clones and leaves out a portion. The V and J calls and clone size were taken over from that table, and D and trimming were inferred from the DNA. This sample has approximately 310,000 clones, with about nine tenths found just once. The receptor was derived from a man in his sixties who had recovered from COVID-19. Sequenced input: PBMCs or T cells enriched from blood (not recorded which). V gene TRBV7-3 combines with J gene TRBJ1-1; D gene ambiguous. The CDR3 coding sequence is TGTGCCAGCAGTCCTGGGCGGAACACTGAAGCTTTCTTT. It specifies CASSPGRNTEAFF.